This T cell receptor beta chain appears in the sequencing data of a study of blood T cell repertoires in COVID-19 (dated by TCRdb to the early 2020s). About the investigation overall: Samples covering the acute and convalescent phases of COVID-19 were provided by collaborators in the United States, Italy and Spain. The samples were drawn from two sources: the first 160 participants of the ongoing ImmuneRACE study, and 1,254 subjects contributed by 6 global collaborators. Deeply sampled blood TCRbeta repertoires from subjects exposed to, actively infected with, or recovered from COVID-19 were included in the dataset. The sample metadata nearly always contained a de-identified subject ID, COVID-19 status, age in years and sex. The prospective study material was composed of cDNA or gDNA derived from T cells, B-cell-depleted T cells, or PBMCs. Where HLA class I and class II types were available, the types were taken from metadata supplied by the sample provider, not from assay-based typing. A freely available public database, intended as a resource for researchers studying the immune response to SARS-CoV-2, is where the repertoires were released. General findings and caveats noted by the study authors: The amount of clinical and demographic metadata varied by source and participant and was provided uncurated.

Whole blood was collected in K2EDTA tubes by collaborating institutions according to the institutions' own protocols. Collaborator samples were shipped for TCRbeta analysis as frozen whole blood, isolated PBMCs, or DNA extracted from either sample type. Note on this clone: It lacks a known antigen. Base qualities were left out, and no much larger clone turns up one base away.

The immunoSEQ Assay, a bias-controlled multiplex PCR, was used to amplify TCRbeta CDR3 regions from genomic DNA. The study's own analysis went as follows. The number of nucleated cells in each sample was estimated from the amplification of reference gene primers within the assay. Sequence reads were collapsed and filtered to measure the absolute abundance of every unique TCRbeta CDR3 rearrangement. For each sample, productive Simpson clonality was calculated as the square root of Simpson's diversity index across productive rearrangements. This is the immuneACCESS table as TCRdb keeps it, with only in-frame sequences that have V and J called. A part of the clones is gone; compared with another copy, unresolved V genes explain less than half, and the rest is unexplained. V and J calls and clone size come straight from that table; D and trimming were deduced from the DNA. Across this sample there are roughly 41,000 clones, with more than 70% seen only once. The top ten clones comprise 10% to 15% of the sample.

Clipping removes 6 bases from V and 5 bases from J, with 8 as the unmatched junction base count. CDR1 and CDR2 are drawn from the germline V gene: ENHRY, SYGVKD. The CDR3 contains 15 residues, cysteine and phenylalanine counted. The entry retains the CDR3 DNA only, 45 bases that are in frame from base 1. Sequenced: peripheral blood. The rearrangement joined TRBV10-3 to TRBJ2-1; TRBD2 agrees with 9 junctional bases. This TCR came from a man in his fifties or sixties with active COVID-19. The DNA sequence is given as TGTGCCATCAGACCCGGGACTAGCAATAACAATGAGCAGTTCTTC. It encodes CAIRPGTSNNNEQFF.